Following are 24 T cell receptor beta chains from one sample sequenced in a study of blood T cells in healthy people across ages. A second about 6 to 12 cycle PCR used barcoded and J-beta primers. In TCRdb, the 5' RACE reads were re-called with MiXCR into one record per CDR3 protein. The data show roughly 1.5 million distinct CDR3 sequences, 35% to 45% seen once. Material: blood. The origin of the receptors is a woman under 30 in good health.

J is TRBJ1-2 and V is TRBV30; D may be TRBD1 (5 bases). Looked up from germline, CDR1 is GTSNPN and CDR2 is SVGIG (reference sequence). Trimming removed 1 base at V and 2 bases at J, with 8 bases between. CDR3 length equals 13 residues. CDR3 residues: CAWSEGVNYGYTF. In DNA, the CDR3 is TGTGCCTGGAGTGAAGGGGTCAACTATGGCTACACCTTC.

V and J are TRBV4-1 and TRBJ2-5; 7 bases fit TRBD1. The J call could be wrong; TRBJ2-7 is a better fit for the DNA end. Per the germline V gene, CDR1 is MGHRA and CDR2 is YSYEKL. The CDR3 contains 16 residues. CDR3 coding DNA: TGCGCCAGCAGCCAAATCCAAACAGGGGCAGGCTACGAGCAGTACTTC. The encoded protein is CASSQIQTGAGYEQYF.

In its sample, this clonotype was seen a few times. The chain uses TRBV6-5 and TRBJ1-2, with 7 bases aligning to TRBD1. CDR1 and CDR2 (germline): MNHEY, SVGAGI. The CDR3 length is 16 residues. With V trimmed by 6 bases and J by 8 bases, 18 bases remained unmatched. The CDR3 coding sequence is TGTGCCAGCAGCCCTGGACAGGACCCGCCCGGGAGGGGCTACACCTTC. Its translation: CASSPGQDPPGRGYTF.

The gene calls are TRBV12-3 or TRBV12-4 and TRBJ2-5, with D possibly called TRBD1 or TRBD2 (5 bases each). The V gene lost 10 bases and the J gene lost 5 bases, with 20 bases spanning the gap. The CDR3 length is 14 residues. The CDR3 protein is CATRVLGDSETQYF. The CDR3 region has the DNA TGTGCCACTAGGGTACTAGGAGACAGTGAGACCCAGTACTTC.

This clonotype showed up just a few times. The rearrangement uses TRBV4-1 and TRBJ2-5, with a possible D match to TRBD1 (5 bases). Matching the DNA end better, TRBJ2-7 makes the J call doubtful. Germline loops: CDR1 MGHRA, CDR2 YSYEKL. CDR3 length: 13 residues. CDR3 in amino acids: CASSHQGINEQYF. The CDR3 nucleotides are TGCGCCAGCAGCCACCAGGGTATCAACGAGCAGTACTTC.

This clonotype was observed at least ten times. This chain uses TRBV30 with TRBJ1-1; TRBD1 might be the D (5 bases). CDR1 is GTSNPN, CDR2 SVGIG, per germline (reference sequence). The V end lost 5 bases, the J end lost 1 base, and 11 bases lay between the germline ends. The CDR3 length is 13 residues. The CDR3 sequence is CAWGAYRNTEAFF. As DNA, the CDR3 is TGTGCCTGGGGGGCATACCGGAACACTGAAGCTTTCTTT.

This clonotype was seen many times. The V gene is TRBV29-1, the J gene TRBJ2-3, with TRBD2 matching 10 bases. Germline CDR1 and CDR2: SQVTM and ANQGSEA. V shed 6 bases, J shed 0 bases, and the junction held 3 bases outside the gene matches. The CDR3 extends over 14 amino acids. CDR3 protein: CSVTTSGSTDTQYF. As DNA, the CDR3 is TGCAGCGTAACGACTAGCGGGAGCACAGATACGCAGTATTTT.

The chain has TRBV27 and TRBJ2-3, with TRBD2 matching over 9 bases. The V gene's germline CDR1 is MNHEY and CDR2 SMNVEV (reference sequence). V trimming: 5 bases; J trimming: 0 bases; junction bases outside the gene matches: 6. The CDR3 has 16 residues. The CDR3 DNA sequence: TGTGCCAGCAGTCTAGAAGCGGGGGGAAGCACAGATACGCAGTATTTT. Protein: CASSLEAGGSTDTQYF.

V usage is TRBV7-2 and J usage is TRBJ2-1; 11 bases are a match to TRBD1. J gave up 6 bases and V 2 bases, and 6 bases lay outside the gene matches. The CDR3 has 16 amino acids. Germline CDR1 SGHTA, CDR2 FQGNSA. CDR3 DNA: TGTGCCAGCAGCTTATTGGGACAGGGGGTGGTCAATGAGCAGTTCTTC. Encoded protein: CASSLLGQGVVNEQFF.

This clonotype came up once. Germline is not matched at one junction end, which may reflect a read error. The chain is built from TRBV10-3 and TRBJ2-5; 8 nucleotides align to TRBD2. Near its end, the DNA agrees better with TRBJ2-7, so the J call may be wrong. Germline values: CDR1 ENHRY, CDR2 SYGVKD. The CDR3 totals 15 residues. The CDR3 bases are TGTGCCATCAGTCAGTCGAGCGGGAGAACGGCCGAGCAGTACTTC. Translating gives CAISQSSGRTAEQYF.

The chain's CDR3 is CASSYSALGTGELFF. The CDR3 DNA reads TGTGCCAGCAGTTACTCGGCCCTCGGCACCGGGGAGCTGTTTTTT. The chain has TRBV6-5 and TRBJ2-2; no clear D gene. This CDR3 comprises 15 residues. Germline CDR1 and CDR2: MNHEY and SVGAGI. V lost 0 bases to trimming and J lost 4 bases, with 9 bases between them.

V is TRBV12-3 or TRBV12-4 and J is TRBJ2-1; D may be TRBD2 (6 bases). The DNA matches TRBJ2-7 better at its end, which makes the J call doubtful. The CDR3 extends over 14 amino acids. CDR3: CASSRDFTYNEQYF. The CDR3 DNA is TGTGCCAGCAGCCGGGACTTCACCTACAATGAGCAGTACTTC.

The chain employs TRBV20-1 and TRBJ1-5; the D gene is possibly TRBD1 (5 bases). The CDR3 spans 14 residues. In germline, CDR1 is DFQATT, CDR2 SNEGSKA (reference sequence). The V and J ends lost 2 bases and 6 bases respectively, with 14 bases between them. The CDR3 protein is CSARLRQGVQPQHF. In DNA form, the CDR3 reads TGCAGTGCTAGACTTAGGCAGGGCGTTCAGCCCCAGCATTTT.

This chain links TRBV5-1 with TRBJ2-5; 8 nucleotides line up with TRBD1. Unmatched junction bases numbered 6, after V lost 2 bases and J lost 3 bases. The germline CDR1 and CDR2 sequences are SGHRS and YFSETQ. CDR3 size: 15 residues. CDR3 sequence (DNA): TGCGCCAGCAGCTTTAACCCGGACAGGGAAGAGACCCAGTACTTC. Protein: CASSFNPDREETQYF.

Only a few counts were recorded for this clonotype. This chain connects TRBV3-1 to TRBJ1-5, with D uncertain. Trimming left V 4 bases short and J 6 bases short, with 16 bases between. CDR1 is LGHDT and CDR2 is YNNKEL in the germline V gene (reference sequence). The CDR3 has 15 residues. The CDR3 DNA reads TGTGCCAGCAGCCGAGGCCGTCCGGGATTTCAGCCCCAGCATTTT. It yields the protein CASSRGRPGFQPQHF.

This clonotype was found many times. The genes are TRBV7-9 and TRBJ2-7; D unresolved. Trimming shortened V by 1 base and J by 3 bases, and 7 bases separated the two germline ends. This CDR3 has 13 residues. Germline V CDR1 and CDR2: SEHNR, FQNEAQ (reference sequence). Here the CDR3 DNA reads TGTGCCAGCAGCTTAGGATCGGTCTACGAGCAGTACTTC. Its protein product is CASSLGSVYEQYF.

V gene TRBV7-2 combines with J gene TRBJ2-5; TRBD2 agrees at 10 bases. With V trimmed by 1 base and J by 5 bases, 4 bases remained unmatched. The germline V gene encodes CDR1 SGHTA and CDR2 FQGNSA. The CDR3 is 15 residues long. The CDR3 reads CASSLVAGGWETQYF. CDR3 bases: TGTGCCAGCAGCTTAGTAGCGGGAGGTTGGGAGACCCAGTACTTC.

This clonotype has a handful of counts. The CDR3 nucleotides read TGCAGCGTTGCTGAGGGACAGAGTGCTTTCTTT. Its protein product is CSVAEGQSAFF. This chain connects TRBV29-1 to TRBJ1-1; 7 bases align to TRBD1. Losses at the gene ends were 4 bases for V and 11 bases for J; bases not matched to a gene: 7. This CDR3 has 11 residues. Germline values: CDR1 SQVTM, CDR2 ANQGSEA.

In its sample, this clonotype was seen a few times. The chain is built from TRBV19 and TRBJ1-3, with D uncertain. This CDR3 comprises 17 residues. V lost 4 bases and J lost 0, with 16 bases in between. The germline CDR1 and CDR2 sequences are LNHDA and SQIVND (reference sequence). CDR3 sequence: CASSNLNRGLSGNTIYF. The CDR3 DNA reads as TGTGCCAGTAGTAACCTAAACCGCGGCCTCTCTGGAAACACCATATATTTT.

This clonotype was picked up a small number of times. The V call is TRBV24-1, the J call TRBJ1-2; D may be TRBD1 (5 bases). From germline, CDR1 is KGHDR and CDR2 SFDVKD. This CDR3 has 14 residues. The ends were cut back, 7 bases at V and 9 bases at J, with 20 bases in the middle. The chain's CDR3 is CATSPRDGHWSYTF. The CDR3 DNA reads TGTGCCACCAGCCCTCGGGACGGACACTGGAGCTACACCTTC.

This clonotype was observed a handful of times. The rearrangement links TRBV2 to TRBJ2-7, with TRBD1 identical over 7 bases. CDR3 size: 14 residues. The germline V gene encodes CDR1 SNHLY and CDR2 FYNNEI. Trimming took 2 bases from V and 3 from J; bases not matched to a gene: 4. The CDR3 sequence is CASSEPRDSYEQYF. CDR3 DNA sequence: TGTGCCAGCAGTGAACCACGGGACAGCTACGAGCAGTACTTC.

This clonotype was recorded once. The chain links TRBV12-3 or TRBV12-4 to TRBJ1-5, with D possibly being TRBD1 (6 bases). The CDR3 is 15 residues long. V was clipped by 2 bases and J by 6 bases, with 14 bases between them. The CDR3 sequence: CASSLRGGGFQPQHF. The CDR3, as DNA: TGTGCCAGCAGTTTAAGAGGGGGGGGGTTTCAGCCCCAGCATTTT.

V usage is TRBV11-2 and J usage is TRBJ2-7, with D unclear. The CDR3 spans 15 residues. V lost 5 bases and J 7 bases, leaving 21 bases between the germline ends. CDR1 and CDR2 from the germline V gene are SGHAT and FQNNGV. The CDR3 here is CASSAPGLRPYEQYF. CDR3 sequence (DNA): TGTGCCAGCAGCGCACCCGGCCTAAGGCCTTATGAGCAGTACTTC.

Details on this clonotype: An end of the junction differs from the germline gene, which may be a read error. The J gene is TRBJ2-5, the V gene TRBV7-9, with 7 bases identical to TRBD2. CDR1 is SEHNR, CDR2 FQNEAQ, per germline (reference sequence). CDR3 length equals 14 residues. CDR3 sequence: CASSVAGREETQYF. CDR3 coding DNA: TGTGCCAGCAGCGTAGCGGGCAGAGAAGAGACCCAGTACTTC.